These 31 T cell receptor beta chains were sequenced from one sample in a study of cytomegalovirus exposure and HLA in healthy donors. Data came from immunoSEQ multiplex PCR; TCRdb stores just in-frame clones and leaves some out. This table has over 100,000 clones, 80% to 90% appearing once. Sequencing was done on a sample of PBMCs. Receptor source: a woman aged 18-30 years in good health and CMV-seronegative.

The rearrangement uses TRBV5-1 and TRBJ2-1; D might be TRBD1 (6 bases). The CDR3 length is 14 residues. Looked up from germline, CDR1 is SGHRS and CDR2 is YFSETQ. With 3 bases removed from V and 6 bases from J, the gap between germline ends came to 13 bases. For the CDR3, the DNA is TGCGCCAGCAGCTATCAGGACAGCCGCAATGAGCAGTTCTTC. It specifies CASSYQDSRNEQFF.

The chain recombines TRBV19 with TRBJ1-5, with TRBD1 matching 8 bases. Trimming cost V 7 bases and J 7 bases; bases outside gene matches: 6. Germline lookup yields CDR1 LNHDA and CDR2 SQIVND (reference sequence). The CDR3 is 13 residues long. The DNA of the CDR3 is TGTGCCAGTACCAGACAGGGGAGGCAGCCCCAGCATTTT. Encoded protein: CASTRQGRQPQHF.

This sequence joins TRBV11-2 and TRBJ2-1, with TRBD1 identical over 7 bases. There are 17 residues in the CDR3. V trimming: 0 bases; J trimming: 7 bases; junction bases outside the gene matches: 12. Germline CDR1 is SGHAT and CDR2 is FQNNGV. The CDR3 is CASSLDLSYPRGNEQFF. CDR3 sequence (DNA): TGTGCCAGCAGCTTAGATCTGAGTTACCCCAGGGGGAATGAGCAGTTCTTC.

The chain employs TRBV10-1 and TRBJ1-1, with D tentatively TRBD1 (5 bases). Germline assignment: CDR1 WNHNN and CDR2 SYGVQD (reference sequence). V was cut by 5 bases and J by 5 bases, with 12 bases left in between. This CDR3 region has 13 residues. CDR3 residues: CASSHTDRTEAFF. CDR3 nucleotides: TGCGCCAGCAGTCATACTGACAGAACTGAAGCTTTCTTT.

The CDR3 region is CASSAYNPQGAGYGYTF. In DNA, the CDR3 is TGTGCCAGCTCAGCCTACAATCCCCAGGGGGCCGGCTATGGCTACACCTTC. V is TRBV18 and J is TRBJ1-2, with 8 bases matching TRBD1. V shed 5 bases and J 4 bases; nucleotides not matched to a gene: 15. The CDR3 totals 17 residues. CDR1 and CDR2 from the germline V gene are KGHSH and LQKENI.

A single count supports this clone. The chain employs TRBV6-4 and TRBJ2-7; 9 positions match TRBD1. Germline trimming cut 3 bases from V and 1 base from J; bases unmatched to any gene: 1. Germline CDR1 and CDR2: MRHNA and SNTAGT. This CDR3 region has 14 residues. CDR3 sequence: CASSEGQGSYEQYF. CDR3 DNA: TGTGCCAGCAGTGAAGGACAGGGGTCCTACGAGCAGTACTTC.

The V and J genes are TRBV5-1 and TRBJ1-2, with 9 bases matching TRBD1. The germline CDR1 and CDR2 sequences are SGHRS and YFSETQ. The CDR3 contains 14 residues. V lost 4 bases to trimming and J lost 10 bases; unmatched junction nucleotides: 11. For the CDR3, the DNA is TGCGCCAGCAGCGAGGGACAGGGACTTTGGGACTACACCTTC. It encodes CASSEGQGLWDYTF.

The V gene is TRBV2, the J gene TRBJ1-1, with D uncertain. Between the trimmed V and J ends, which lost 7 bases and 1 base, there was a span of 22 bases. Germline values: CDR1 SNHLY, CDR2 FYNNEI. This CDR3 is built from 17 residues. CDR3 amino acids: CASKVGAYLRGNTEAFF. CDR3 coding DNA: TGTGCCAGCAAAGTCGGAGCGTACCTCCGGGGGAACACTGAAGCTTTCTTT.

The chain links TRBV6-1 to TRBJ2-1, with 9 positions matching TRBD2. This CDR3 is 15 amino acids long. J lost 2 bases, V lost 8 bases, and 7 bases had no gene match. Germline CDR1 reads MNHNS; CDR2 reads SASEGT. CDR3 in amino acids: CASGTLAGPYNEQFF. CDR3 bases: TGTGCCAGCGGGACGCTAGCGGGGCCCTACAATGAGCAGTTCTTC.

The chain joins TRBV6-1 to TRBJ2-7; D ambiguous. Germline V gives CDR1 MNHNS, CDR2 SASEGT. The V end was cut by 0 bases, the J end by 3 bases, with 9 bases between. This CDR3 spans 14 amino acids. CDR3 amino acids: CASSEAGRNYEQYF. CDR3 DNA sequence: TGTGCCAGCAGTGAAGCGGGCAGGAACTACGAGCAGTACTTC.

This clone was seen a single time. The rearrangement links TRBV19 to TRBJ1-2; 7 nucleotides match TRBD1. After removal of 9 bases from V and 3 bases from J, the junction contained 10 bases not matched to a gene. The V gene's germline CDR1 is LNHDA and CDR2 SQIVND (reference sequence). This CDR3 region has 14 residues. Here the CDR3 DNA reads TGTGCCAGCCAAAAGAGGGGACAGCACTATGGCTACACCTTC. It is translated as CASQKRGQHYGYTF.

The rearrangement joins TRBV6-1 to TRBJ1-1; D unresolved. Trimming removed 8 bases from V and 6 bases from J, with 13 bases in between. Germline CDR1 and CDR2: MNHNS and SASEGT. This CDR3 is 12 amino acids long. The CDR3 DNA reads TGTGCCAGCCAATGGGAGGGCGCTGAAGCTTTCTTT. This encodes CASQWEGAEAFF.

The V and J genes are TRBV4-2 and TRBJ2-5; 7 positions agree with TRBD2. CDR3 length: 15 amino acids. Germline V lookup: CDR1 LGHNA, CDR2 YNFKEQ. The ends lost 4 bases at V and 3 bases at J; junction bases unmatched: 8. This CDR3 is CASSLGLADEETQYF. The CDR3 DNA follows: TGTGCCAGCAGCCTGGGTCTAGCGGATGAAGAGACCCAGTACTTC.

The table lists this clone with a count of one. This chain connects TRBV6-4 to TRBJ2-3; tentatively, D is TRBD2 (6 bases). The CDR3 length is 15 residues. Germline assignment: CDR1 MRHNA and CDR2 SNTAGT. V lost 10 bases and J lost 5, with 22 bases in between. The DNA of the CDR3 is TGTGCCACTGGGGGGTTCTCGGGGTTGTTAGATACGCAGTATTTT. It specifies CATGGFSGLLDTQYF.

This clone was picked up one time. This rearrangement joins TRBV2 to TRBJ1-2; 8 bases align to TRBD1. Trimming at V came to 5 bases and at J to 8 bases, leaving 13 bases not matched to a gene. Germline loops: CDR1 SNHLY, CDR2 FYNNEI. CDR3 length equals 15 residues. The CDR3 bases are TGTGCCAGCAGTTATACCACGGACAGGGACGACGGCTACACCTTC. Translating gives CASSYTTDRDDGYTF.

The chain carries TRBV7-2 and TRBJ2-3; D gene unclear. The CDR3 contains 15 residues. V was trimmed by 0 bases and J by 3 bases, leaving 10 bases between them. Germline CDR1 is SGHTA and CDR2 is FQGNSA. The CDR3 protein is CASSLALLRTDTQYF. The CDR3 coding sequence is TGTGCCAGCAGCTTAGCTTTACTCCGAACAGATACGCAGTATTTT.

There are a few counts of this clone. The chain joins TRBV10-1 to TRBJ2-2; D is unclear. V gave up 0 bases and J gave up 1 base, with 9 bases separating them. The V gene's germline CDR1 is WNHNN and CDR2 SYGVQD (reference sequence). This CDR3 region has 16 residues. The CDR3 loop is CASSESITGNTGELFF. For the CDR3, the DNA is TGCGCCAGCAGTGAGTCGATTACGGGGAACACCGGGGAGCTGTTTTTT.

The chain combines TRBV10-3 with TRBJ1-2, with TRBD1 matching over 9 bases. V was pared by 5 bases and J by 2 bases, with 3 bases of the junction left unmatched. The germline V gene has CDR1 ENHRY and CDR2 SYGVKD. This CDR3 has 14 residues. Here the CDR3 reads CAISSGTGNYGYTF. CDR3 bases: TGTGCCATCAGTTCCGGGACAGGGAACTATGGCTACACCTTC.

This chain joins TRBV5-1 and TRBJ1-1; D gene uncertain. The CDR3 totals 15 residues. The germline V and J ends were trimmed by 4 bases and 10 bases, with 23 bases remaining between them. Germline V gene lookup returns CDR1 SGHRS and CDR2 YFSETQ. The CDR3 protein is CASSKRPAAGSGAFF. The CDR3 bases are TGCGCCAGCAGCAAAAGACCGGCCGCGGGCTCCGGAGCTTTCTTT.

V is TRBV6-1 and J is TRBJ1-2, with unresolved D. The CDR3 runs to 12 residues. Trimming took off 10 bases at V and 0 bases at J, with 9 bases between the two ends. The germline CDR1 and CDR2 sequences are MNHNS and SASEGT. The CDR3 loop is CATMLTNYGYTF. The CDR3 region has the DNA TGTGCCACGATGCTAACTAACTATGGCTACACCTTC.

The chain has TRBV2 and TRBJ1-1; TRBD1 might be the D (6 bases). Per germline, CDR1 SNHLY and CDR2 FYNNEI. V dropped 8 bases and J dropped 0 bases, with 13 bases sitting between them. This CDR3 region has 14 residues. The CDR3 sequence is CASCRQGLNTEAFF. The CDR3 region has the DNA TGTGCCAGCTGCCGTCAGGGGCTGAACACTGAAGCTTTCTTT.

The chain has TRBV29-1 and TRBJ2-1; 10 bases are a match to TRBD1. The V segment lost 7 bases and the J segment 2 bases; nucleotides outside the gene matches: 5. Germline V gene lookup returns CDR1 SQVTM and CDR2 ANQGSEA. The CDR3 totals 14 residues. The chain's CDR3 is CSARDRGTYNEQFF. CDR3 DNA: TGCAGCGCCCGGGACAGGGGAACCTACAATGAGCAGTTCTTC.

V is TRBV10-1 and J is TRBJ2-1, with 10 bases identical to TRBD2. This CDR3 has 13 residues. Losses at the gene ends were 3 bases for V and 12 bases for J; bases not matched to a gene: 5. CDR1 is WNHNN and CDR2 is SYGVQD in the germline V gene (reference sequence). CDR3 residues: CASSDFSGGPQFF. In DNA, the CDR3 is TGCGCCAGCAGTGATTTTAGCGGGGGGCCGCAGTTCTTC.

This clone occurred many times. The CDR3 DNA reads as TGTGCTAGTGGATCCGCAGGGGTGCGTAATTCACCCCTCCACTTT. Encoded protein: CASGSAGVRNSPLHF. The rearrangement uses TRBV12-5 and TRBJ1-6, with a possible D match to TRBD1 (6 bases). Per the germline V gene, CDR1 is LGHNT and CDR2 is FRNRAP. Trimming removed 6 bases from V and 6 bases from J, with 15 bases in between. CDR3 length: 15 amino acids.

This clone came up once. The rearrangement links TRBV5-1 to TRBJ2-2; weak D call: TRBD2 (6 bases). Germline lookup yields CDR1 SGHRS and CDR2 YFSETQ. V lost 0 bases to trimming and J lost 6 bases, with 9 bases between them. The CDR3 runs 14 residues. The CDR3 loop reads CASSLGDFSGELFF. CDR3 nucleotides: TGCGCCAGCAGCTTGGGGGACTTCTCCGGGGAGCTGTTTTTT.

This rearrangement joins TRBV2 to TRBJ2-1, with 8 bases identical to TRBD2. The CDR3 runs 14 residues. From germline, CDR1 is SNHLY and CDR2 FYNNEI. The J segment lost 10 bases and the V segment lost 6 bases, leaving 11 bases of the junction unmatched. The CDR3 here is CASRTGLDLGEQFF. CDR3 bases: TGTGCCAGCAGGACGGGACTAGACCTTGGGGAGCAGTTCTTC. Full variable domain (rest looked up from reference TRBV2 and TRBJ2-1): EPEVTQTPSHQVTQMGQEVILRCVPISNHLYFYWYRQILGQKVEFLVSFYNNEISEKSEIFDDQFSVERPDGSNFTLKIRSTKLEDSAMYFCASRTGLDLGEQFFGPGTRLTVL.

This chain uses TRBV10-2 with TRBJ1-2, with 7 positions matching TRBD1. Trimming removed 0 bases from V and 2 bases from J; junction bases left unmatched: 3. This CDR3 region has 15 residues. Germline assignment: CDR1 WSHSY and CDR2 SAAADI. CDR3 in DNA: TGCGCCAGCAGTGAGTCAGGGGGCGTCAACTATGGCTACACCTTC. Translated: CASSESGGVNYGYTF.

This chain uses TRBV6-5 with TRBJ1-4; 7 bases align to TRBD1. Germline V gene sequence: CDR1 MNHEY, CDR2 SVGAGI. The CDR3 is 16 residues long. V lost 2 bases, J lost 4 bases, and 7 bases stayed unmatched. CDR3 sequence (DNA): TGTGCCAGCAGTTACAGCACAGGGGCGGGTAATGAAAAACTGTTTTTT. Its protein is CASSYSTGAGNEKLFF.

This clone was picked up a small number of times. The genes are TRBV25-1 and TRBJ2-2, with 11 bases that match TRBD2. The CDR3 length is 14 residues. The V gene's germline CDR1 is MGHDK and CDR2 SYGVNS. The V and J ends lost 5 bases and 5 bases, in that order; junction bases with no gene match: 1. The CDR3 region is CASSLAGGTGELFF. CDR3 nucleotides: TGTGCCAGCAGTTTAGCGGGGGGGACCGGGGAGCTGTTTTTT.

This clone has a single count. The chain combines TRBV27 with TRBJ2-1; 12 bases match TRBD2. The germline gives CDR1 MNHEY, CDR2 SMNVEV (reference sequence). Trimming took 5 bases from V and 9 from J; bases not matched to a gene: 5. This CDR3 is built from 14 residues. CDR3 protein: CASSTSGGTGEQFF. CDR3 in DNA: TGTGCCAGCAGTACTAGCGGGGGGACGGGTGAGCAGTTCTTC.

The chain uses TRBV7-8 and TRBJ2-5; no reliable D call. The CDR3 covers 15 residues. Germline lookup yields CDR1 SGHVS and CDR2 FQNEAQ. Trimming took off 5 bases at V and 2 bases at J, with 15 bases between the two ends. CDR3 loop: CASSRYGSRQETQYF. CDR3 coding DNA: TGTGCCAGCAGCCGCTACGGTTCGAGGCAAGAGACCCAGTACTTC.